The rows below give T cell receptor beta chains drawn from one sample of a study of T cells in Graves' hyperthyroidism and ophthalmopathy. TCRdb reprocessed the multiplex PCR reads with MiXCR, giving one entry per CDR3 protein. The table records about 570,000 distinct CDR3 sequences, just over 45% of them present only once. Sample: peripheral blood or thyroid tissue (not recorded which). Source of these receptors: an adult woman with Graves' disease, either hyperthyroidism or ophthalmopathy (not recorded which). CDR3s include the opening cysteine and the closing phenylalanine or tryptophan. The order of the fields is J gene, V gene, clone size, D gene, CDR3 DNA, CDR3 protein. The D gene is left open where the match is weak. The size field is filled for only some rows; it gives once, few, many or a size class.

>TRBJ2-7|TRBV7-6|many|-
TGTGCCAGCAGCTTAGCTACAGGGTCTTACGAGCAGTACTTC
CASSLATGSYEQYF
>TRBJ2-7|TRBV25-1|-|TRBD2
TGTGCCAGCAGTGAAGTCACTAGCGGGTCCTACGAGCAGTACTTC
CASSEVTSGSYEQYF
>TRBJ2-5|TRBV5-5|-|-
TGTGCCAGCAGCCTGGCCGGGCGGAAGACCCAGTACTTC
CASSLAGRKTQYF
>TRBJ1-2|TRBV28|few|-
TGTGCCAGCAGTTGGGGTAACTATGGCTACACCTTC
CASSWGNYGYTF
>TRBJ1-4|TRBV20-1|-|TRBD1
TGCAGTGCTCCGACAGGGTATGATGAAAAACTGTTTTTT
CSAPTGYDEKLFF
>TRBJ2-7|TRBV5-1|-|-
TGTGCCAGCACCCTTCACCAGCAGTACTTC
CASTLHQQYF
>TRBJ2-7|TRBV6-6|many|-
TGTGCCAGCAGGGCAGATATGGGTAGATACGAGCAGTACTTC
CASRADMGRYEQYF
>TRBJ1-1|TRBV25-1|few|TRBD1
TGTGCCAGCAGGCAGACAGGGGGCTTGAACACTGAAGCTTTCTTT
CASRQTGGLNTEAFF
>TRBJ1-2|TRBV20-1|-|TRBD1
TGCAGTGCGCGACAGGGGGCGAGTGGCTACACCTTC
CSARQGASGYTF
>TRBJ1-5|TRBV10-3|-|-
TGTGCCACCGGCGGGGTGAATCAGCCCCAGCATTTT
CATGGVNQPQHF
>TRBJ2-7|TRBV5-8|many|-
TGTGCCAGCAGCTTGAGGACAGACTACGAGCAGTACTTC
CASSLRTDYEQYF
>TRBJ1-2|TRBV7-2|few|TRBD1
TGTGCCAGCAGCGTTCGGACAGGATATGGCTACACCTTC
CASSVRTGYGYTF
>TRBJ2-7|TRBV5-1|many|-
TGCGCCAGCAGCCTCAGCTCTTCTAGGCTACGAGCCTACGAGCAGTACTTC
CASSLSSSRLRAYEQYF
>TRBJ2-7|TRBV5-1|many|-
TGCGCCAGCAGCCCCGGGCCGGACCAATCCTACGAGCAGTACTTC
CASSPGPDQSYEQYF
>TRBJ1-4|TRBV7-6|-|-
TGTGCCAGCAGCCCTAGCTTGGAGGACAGCACTAATGAAAAACTGTTTTTT
CASSPSLEDSTNEKLFF
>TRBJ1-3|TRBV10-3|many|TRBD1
TGTGCCATCAGTGGCTCCGGGACAGGGGAGAGGCGCCTGGATTTT
CAISGSGTGERRLDF
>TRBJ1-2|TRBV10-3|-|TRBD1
TGTGCCATCAGTGAGGCCAGGGGGCAGAATCGCTACACCTTC
CAISEARGQNRYTF
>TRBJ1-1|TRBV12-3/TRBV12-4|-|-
TGTGCCAGCAGTTGGCCGGGACAAATTAACACTGAAGCTTTCTTT
CASSWPGQINTEAFF
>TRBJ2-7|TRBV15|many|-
TGTGCCACCAGCCGCGCCGGGTTCTCCTCCTACGAGCAGTACTTC
CATSRAGFSSYEQYF
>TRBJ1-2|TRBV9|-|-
TGCGCCAGCAGCCTCCCCCCAGGAACGAATGGCTACACCTTC
CASSLPPGTNGYTF
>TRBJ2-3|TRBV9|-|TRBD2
TGTGCCAGCAGCACCGCCCCCGAGCGGGGAAGACCTAGCACAGATACGCAGTATTTT
CASSTAPERGRPSTDTQYF
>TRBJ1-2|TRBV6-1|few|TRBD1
TGTGCCAGCAGGAGTTGGGACAGGGGGCGTTTGGATGGCTACACCTTC
CASRSWDRGRLDGYTF